This is a list of T cell receptor beta chains from one sample in a study of blood T cell repertoires in COVID-19. The table came from immunoSEQ multiplex PCR; TCRdb's copy has only in-frame clones and leaves some out. Here the sample spans roughly 200,000 clones, about 88% being singletons. Source material: peripheral blood. The source of these receptors is a middle-aged woman who had recovered from COVID-19. Both conserved end residues are part of each CDR3. D genes are given only for firm matches. Where a row states a size, it is once, few, many or the class of an expanded clone; other rows omit it.

V	D	J	size	DNA	CDR3
TRBV12-3/TRBV12-4	TRBD1	TRBJ2-7	.	TGTGCCAGCAGTTTCCCGACAGGGGCCGAGCAGTACTTC	CASSFPTGAEQYF
TRBV5-1	.	TRBJ2-3	.	TGCGCCAGCAGCTTGGTTGGGGCAACAGATACGCAGTATTTT	CASSLVGATDTQYF
TRBV19	TRBD1	TRBJ1-1	.	TGTGCCAGCTCAGCCCAGGGGGCCGAAGCTTTCTTT	CASSAQGAEAFF
TRBV27	TRBD1	TRBJ2-7	.	TGTGCCAGTACCTCACATGGACAGGGGACAAGCGAGCAGTACTTC	CASTSHGQGTSEQYF
TRBV2	TRBD2	TRBJ2-1	.	TGTGCCAGCATCCGCGGGAGTCGTTCCTACAATGAGCAGTTCTTC	CASIRGSRSYNEQFF
TRBV30	.	TRBJ1-2	few	TGTGCCTGGAGTGTTCGTCAGGGTAACTATGGCTACACCTTC	CAWSVRQGNYGYTF
TRBV11-3	.	TRBJ1-3	.	TGTGCCAGCAGCTTAGCCCCAGCGCGCTCTGGAAACACCATATATTTT	CASSLAPARSGNTIYF
TRBV2	.	TRBJ2-7	.	TGTGCCAGCAGTGCCTGGACAGCCTACGAGCAGTACTTC	CASSAWTAYEQYF
TRBV11-2	.	TRBJ2-7	.	TGTGCCAGCAGCTCTCGAGGGTCAGTGACCTACGAGCAGTACTTC	CASSSRGSVTYEQYF
TRBV19	.	TRBJ2-6	.	TGTGCCAGTAGTATTTACCCCGGTTACTCTGGGGCCAACGTCCTGACTTTC	CASSIYPGYSGANVLTF
TRBV6-1	.	TRBJ1-5	.	TGTGCCAGCAGAGAAGGGACTGTGAGCAATCAGCCCCAGCATTTT	CASREGTVSNQPQHF
TRBV3-1/TRBV3-2	.	TRBJ1-6	once	TGTGCCAGCAGCCAAGAGGCTTATAATTCACCCCTCCACTTT	CASSQEAYNSPLHF
TRBV28	TRBD1	TRBJ1-1	.	TGTGCCAGCAAAACAGGGGGGGGCGCGTTCTCTGAAGCTTTCTTT	CASKTGGGAFSEAFF
TRBV15	TRBD2	TRBJ2-7	.	TGTGCCACCAGCAGAAGACTAGCGGGGTGGTACGAGCAGTACTTC	CATSRRLAGWYEQYF
TRBV19	TRBD2	TRBJ2-5	few	TGTGCCAGTCGCCGGACTAGCGGCCAAGAGACCCAGTACTTC	CASRRTSGQETQYF
TRBV6-5	.	TRBJ2-6	.	TGTGCCAGCACAGGGGCCAACGTCCTGACTTTC	CASTGANVLTF
TRBV27	.	TRBJ2-7	once	TGTGCCAGCAGTTTATCCTTCGCGCTGGGGGCCGAGCAGTACTTC	CASSLSFALGAEQYF
TRBV6-5	.	TRBJ2-1	.	TGTGCCAGCAGTTCGCCCTTGGACACTCCCTACAATGAGCAGTTCTTC	CASSSPLDTPYNEQFF
TRBV4-1	.	TRBJ1-1	.	TGCGCCAGCAGCCTCCCCTCGGGGACTGAGAACACTGAAGCTTTCTTT	CASSLPSGTENTEAFF
TRBV24-1	.	TRBJ1-2	.	TGTGCCACCAGTGATGGGGGTCCTAGCGTTAGTGGCTACACCTTC	CATSDGGPSVSGYTF
TRBV20-1	.	TRBJ1-1	.	TGCAGTGCTAGTCTCAGTAGGGGGGGGCGCGGTGAAGCTTTCTTT	CSASLSRGGRGEAFF
TRBV7-8	TRBD1	TRBJ1-2	.	TGTGCCAGCAGCCCACCCGACAGGGATGGCTACACCTTC	CASSPPDRDGYTF
TRBV3-1/TRBV3-2	.	TRBJ2-5	once	TGTGCCAGCAGCCCCCCCCGGGGGATAGGAGAGACCCAGTACTTC	CASSPPRGIGETQYF
TRBV19	TRBD1	TRBJ1-1	.	TGTGCCAGCAAGACCCGGGACAGGGGCCGCGACACTGAAGCTTTCTTT	CASKTRDRGRDTEAFF
TRBV19	.	TRBJ1-1	.	TGTGCCAGTAGTTATACAGGTTCCGTCACTGAAGCTTTCTTT	CASSYTGSVTEAFF
TRBV19	TRBD2	TRBJ2-2	once	TGTGCCAATTGCCCCCCGGGACTAGCGGGACCAAACACCGGGGAGCTGTTTTTT	CANCPPGLAGPNTGELFF
TRBV4-1	TRBD2	TRBJ2-1	.	TGCGCCAGCAGCCACTTGGGACTAGCGGGATTGAATGAGCAGTTCTTC	CASSHLGLAGLNEQFF
TRBV30	.	TRBJ1-6	.	TGTGCCTGGAGAATAGGGAGCTATAATTCACCCCTCCACTTT	CAWRIGSYNSPLHF
TRBV18	.	TRBJ1-5	.	TGTGCCAGCTCACCGGCGGGGAATCAGCCCCAGCATTTT	CASSPAGNQPQHF
TRBV19	TRBD1	TRBJ2-5	many	TGTGCCAGTAGTAGCCGACAGGGAACGTGGGAGACCCAGTACTTC	CASSSRQGTWETQYF